Listed below are T cell receptor beta chains from one sample, sequenced in a study of cytomegalovirus exposure and HLA in healthy donors. Produced via immunoSEQ multiplex PCR; TCRdb's table is partial and in-frame only. The sample lists around 160,000 clones, around 78% seen once, with 1.5% to 2% in the top ten. Sequenced material: PBMCs. These receptors were collected from a woman younger than 30 in good health and CMV-seronegative. CDR3s include the opening cysteine and the closing phenylalanine or tryptophan. Fields, in order: D gene, J gene, clone size, V gene, CDR3 protein, CDR3 DNA. The D gene is left open where the match is weak. Expanded clones are given a class, and other clones once, few, many or no size at all.

>-|TRBJ1-2|-|TRBV6-4
CASSDSQKGDYGYTF
TGTGCCAGCAGTGACTCACAGAAAGGGGATTATGGCTACACCTTC
>TRBD1|TRBJ1-4|-|TRBV28
CASSSTGEGAEKLFF
TGTGCCAGCAGTTCGACAGGGGAAGGGGCCGAAAAACTGTTTTTT
>-|TRBJ2-7|-|TRBV5-1
CASSLGSSSYEQYF
TGCGCCAGCAGCTTGGGGTCTAGCTCCTACGAGCAGTACTTC
>-|TRBJ1-2|-|TRBV18
CASSPTLNYGYTF
TGTGCCAGCTCACCAACATTGAACTATGGCTACACCTTC
>-|TRBJ2-7|-|TRBV4-2
CASSNRDNYEQYF
TGTGCCAGCAGCAACCGGGACAACTACGAGCAGTACTTC
>TRBD2|TRBJ2-1|-|TRBV25-1
CASSEGASGSSAYNEQFF
TGTGCCAGCAGTGAAGGGGCTAGCGGGAGTTCCGCCTACAATGAGCAGTTCTTC
>TRBD2|TRBJ2-1|once|TRBV9
CASSEGLAGVRNEQFF
TGTGCCAGCAGCGAAGGACTAGCGGGAGTCAGGAATGAGCAGTTCTTC
>-|TRBJ1-3|-|TRBV19
CASTETVGNTIYF
TGTGCCAGTACCGAGACAGTCGGAAACACCATATATTTT
>-|TRBJ2-7|-|TRBV27
CASSYRLPPSYEQYF
TGTGCCAGCAGTTACAGGCTCCCTCCCTCCTACGAGCAGTACTTC
>-|TRBJ1-3|-|TRBV13
CATQKLSGASSGNTIYF
TGTGCCACCCAAAAGCTTAGTGGGGCATCTTCTGGAAACACCATATATTTT
>-|TRBJ2-7|-|TRBV30
CAGPSQTGRYEQYF
TGTGCCGGGCCCTCGCAGACAGGTCGGTACGAGCAGTACTTC
>TRBD1|TRBJ2-7|-|TRBV29-1
CSVVGQATTEQYF
TGCAGCGTTGTGGGACAGGCGACTACCGAGCAGTACTTC
>TRBD2|TRBJ2-3|-|TRBV7-6
CASSFPRGGGGPNTDTQYF
TGTGCCAGCAGCTTCCCTAGGGGCGGCGGGGGGCCCAACACAGATACGCAGTATTTT
>TRBD2|TRBJ2-1|-|TRBV19
CASSQPGGGTEQFF
TGTGCCAGTAGCCAGCCGGGAGGGGGGACAGAGCAGTTCTTC
>TRBD1|TRBJ1-1|-|TRBV7-9
CASSLSGTGANTEAFF
TGTGCCAGCAGCTTGTCCGGGACAGGGGCGAACACTGAAGCTTTCTTT
>-|TRBJ1-5|-|TRBV10-3
CATNNAPGQNWIGNQPQHF
TGTGCCACTAACAACGCTCCGGGACAAAACTGGATCGGCAATCAGCCCCAGCATTTT
>TRBD2|TRBJ2-1|-|TRBV19
CASSTSGGNEQFF
TGTGCCAGTAGTACCTCGGGGGGCAATGAGCAGTTCTTC
>-|TRBJ1-1|-|TRBV10-3
CATKGGDTEAFF
TGTGCCACCAAAGGGGGAGACACTGAAGCTTTCTTT
>TRBD2|TRBJ2-3|-|TRBV10-1
CASSESGLADTTDTQYF
TGCGCCAGCAGTGAGTCTGGGCTAGCGGACACCACAGATACGCAGTATTTT
>-|TRBJ2-1|few|TRBV12-5
CASGLIGHYNEQFF
TGTGCTAGTGGTTTGATCGGACATTACAATGAGCAGTTCTTC
>-|TRBJ2-5|-|TRBV28
CASSLSETQYF
TGTGCCAGCAGTCTTTCCGAGACCCAGTACTTC
>-|TRBJ2-3|-|TRBV5-1
CASSVQTRAGAPDTQYF
TGCGCCAGCAGCGTGCAGACTAGAGCGGGTGCGCCAGATACGCAGTATTTT
>TRBD2|TRBJ2-5|-|TRBV5-4
CASRGAGDLQETQYF
TGTGCCAGCAGAGGAGCGGGAGACTTACAAGAGACCCAGTACTTC
>TRBD2|TRBJ2-1|-|TRBV5-6
CASSLALAGGPREFF
TGTGCCAGCAGCTTGGCGCTAGCGGGGGGGCCACGGGAGTTCTTC
>-|TRBJ1-5|-|TRBV5-5
CASSFVSGENQPQHF
TGTGCCAGCAGCTTCGTCTCTGGGGAGAATCAGCCCCAGCATTTT
>-|TRBJ2-2|few|TRBV2
CASSDRVNTGELFF
TGTGCCAGCAGTGACAGGGTGAACACCGGGGAGCTGTTTTTT
>-|TRBJ2-1|-|TRBV9
CASTPDSYNEQFF
TGTGCCAGCACCCCGGACAGTTACAATGAGCAGTTCTTC
>TRBD1|TRBJ2-2|-|TRBV4-3
CASSQGQGTGELFF
TGCGCCAGCAGCCAAGGACAGGGTACCGGGGAGCTGTTTTTT
>-|TRBJ1-5|-|TRBV4-3
CASSQDLASNQPQHF
TGCGCCAGCAGCCAAGATTTGGCAAGCAATCAGCCCCAGCATTTT
>TRBD1|TRBJ2-7|-|TRBV25-1
CASSGDSYYEQYF
TGTGCCAGCAGTGGGGACAGCTACTACGAGCAGTACTTC
>TRBD2|TRBJ2-1|-|TRBV7-6
CASSLRTSGAYNEQFF
TGTGCCAGCAGCCTCCGGACTAGCGGCGCCTACAATGAGCAGTTCTTC
>-|TRBJ1-2|-|TRBV9
CASSAQDRLYGYTF
TGTGCCAGCAGCGCACAGGACAGACTCTATGGCTACACCTTC
>TRBD1|TRBJ2-1|-|TRBV27
CASSLIPGQGSDEQFF
TGTGCCAGCAGTCTTATCCCGGGACAGGGTAGCGATGAGCAGTTCTTC
>-|TRBJ1-2|-|TRBV18
CASSPSRPGRYGYTF
TGTGCCAGCTCACCTAGCCGACCAGGGCGTTATGGCTACACCTTC
>-|TRBJ1-2|-|TRBV7-2
CASSLVAQALFDGYTF
TGTGCCAGCAGCCTAGTAGCACAAGCCCTTTTCGATGGCTACACCTTC
>-|TRBJ1-4|-|TRBV25-1
CASSEGRIATNEKLFF
TGTGCCAGCAGTGAAGGGAGGATCGCAACTAATGAAAAACTGTTTTTT
>-|TRBJ2-2|-|TRBV29-1
CSGGVLNTGELFF
TGCAGCGGGGGCGTTCTTAACACCGGGGAGCTGTTTTTT
>-|TRBJ2-5|-|TRBV19
CASSIARGQETQYF
TGTGCCAGTAGTATAGCCAGGGGCCAAGAGACCCAGTACTTC
>TRBD1|TRBJ2-3|-|TRBV6-1
CASSRTGDTDTQYF
TGTGCCAGCTCCAGGACAGGGGACACAGATACGCAGTATTTT
>TRBD1|TRBJ1-1|-|TRBV19
CASSKDRGQITEAFF
TGTGCCAGTAGTAAGGACAGGGGGCAAATTACTGAAGCTTTCTTT
>-|TRBJ2-2|-|TRBV6-5
CASSYSQVARTGELFF
TGTGCCAGCAGTTACTCACAGGTTGCGAGGACCGGGGAGCTGTTTTTT
>-|TRBJ1-1|-|TRBV11-3
CASSVEMNTEAFF
TGTGCCAGCAGCGTCGAGATGAACACTGAAGCTTTCTTT
>-|TRBJ1-1|-|TRBV28
CASTTGGGSLALVF
TGTGCCAGCACCACCGGGGGGGGATCCCTGGCATTAGTCTTT
>-|TRBJ2-1|-|TRBV15
CATSRQNNEQFF
TGTGCCACCAGCAGACAAAACAATGAGCAGTTCTTC
>TRBD2|TRBJ2-2|-|TRBV11-2
CASSTEAGRFGELFF
TGTGCCAGCAGCACAGAAGCGGGAAGGTTTGGGGAGCTGTTTTTT
>-|TRBJ1-4|-|TRBV28
CASSFPGENEKLFF
TGTGCCAGCAGTTTTCCAGGGGAGAATGAAAAACTGTTTTTT
>-|TRBJ1-5|-|TRBV15
CATSTSVPLNQPQHF
TGTGCCACCAGCACCTCGGTCCCCCTTAATCAGCCCCAGCATTTT
>TRBD2|TRBJ2-3|-|TRBV28
CASSFNPIAGGTDTQYF
TGTGCCAGCAGTTTCAACCCAATAGCGGGGGGCACAGATACGCAGTATTTT
>-|TRBJ1-1|-|TRBV11-2
CASSPSTEAFF
TGTGCCAGCAGCCCCTCCACTGAAGCTTTCTTT
>TRBD1|TRBJ2-3|-|TRBV4-1
CASSQEGDSSSDTQYF
TGCGCCAGCAGCCAAGAGGGGGACAGCTCCTCGGATACGCAGTATTTT
>TRBD1|TRBJ2-1|-|TRBV5-5
CASSRQGNYNEQFF
TGTGCCAGCAGCCGACAGGGTAACTACAATGAGCAGTTCTTC
>-|TRBJ1-1|few|TRBV7-9
CASSSPPLRGAMNTEAFF
TGTGCCAGCAGCTCTCCCCCCCTCCGGGGAGCGATGAACACTGAAGCTTTCTTT